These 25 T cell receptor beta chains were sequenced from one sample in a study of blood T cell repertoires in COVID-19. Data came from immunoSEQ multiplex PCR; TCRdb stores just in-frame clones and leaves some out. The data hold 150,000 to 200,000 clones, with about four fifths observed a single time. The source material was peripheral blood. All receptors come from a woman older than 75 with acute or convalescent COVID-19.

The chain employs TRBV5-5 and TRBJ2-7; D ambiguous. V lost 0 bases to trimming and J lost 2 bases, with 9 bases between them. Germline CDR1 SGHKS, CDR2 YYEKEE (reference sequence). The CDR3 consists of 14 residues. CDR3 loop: CASSLGAGTYEQYF. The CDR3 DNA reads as TGTGCCAGCAGCTTGGGGGCAGGAACCTACGAGCAGTACTTC.

The CDR3 bases are TGTGCCACCAGCAGAGAACCTCAGCAGCCCCAGCATTTT. Its protein is CATSREPQQPQHF. The rearrangement links TRBV15 to TRBJ1-5; no reliable D call. Deletions cut 0 bases from V and 7 bases from J, with 7 bases between. CDR1 and CDR2 from the germline V gene are LNHNV and YYDKDF (reference sequence). The CDR3 loop spans 13 amino acids.

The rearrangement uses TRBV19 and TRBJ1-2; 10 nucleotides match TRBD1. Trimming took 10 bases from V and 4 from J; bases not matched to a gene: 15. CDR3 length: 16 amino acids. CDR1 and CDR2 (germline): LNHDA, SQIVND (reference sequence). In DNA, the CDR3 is TGTGCCACCGAATCCCCCGGGACAGGGGAAGGCTATGGCTACACCTTC. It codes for CATESPGTGEGYGYTF.

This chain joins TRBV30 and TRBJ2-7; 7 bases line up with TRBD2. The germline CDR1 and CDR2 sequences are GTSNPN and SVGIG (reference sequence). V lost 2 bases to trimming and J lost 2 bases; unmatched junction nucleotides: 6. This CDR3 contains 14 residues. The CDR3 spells CAWSRGRAAYEQYF. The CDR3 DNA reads TGTGCCTGGAGTAGAGGGAGGGCCGCCTACGAGCAGTACTTC.

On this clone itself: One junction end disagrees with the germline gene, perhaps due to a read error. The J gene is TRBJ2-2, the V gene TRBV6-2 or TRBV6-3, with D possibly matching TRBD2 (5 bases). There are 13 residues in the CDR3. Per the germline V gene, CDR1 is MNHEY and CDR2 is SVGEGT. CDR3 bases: TGTGCCAGCAGTTACCGGGCAGCCGGGGAGCCGTTTTTT. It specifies CASSYRAAGEPFF.

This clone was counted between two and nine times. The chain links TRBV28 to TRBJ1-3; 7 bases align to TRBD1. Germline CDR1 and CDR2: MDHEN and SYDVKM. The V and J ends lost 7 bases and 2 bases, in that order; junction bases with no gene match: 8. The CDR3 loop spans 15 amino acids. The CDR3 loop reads CASTIQGTAGNTIYF. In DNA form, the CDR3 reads TGTGCCAGCACCATACAGGGGACTGCTGGAAACACCATATATTTT. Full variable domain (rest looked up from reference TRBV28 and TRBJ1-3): DVKVTQSSRYLVKRTGEKVFLECVQDMDHENMFWYRQDPGLGLRLIYFSYDVKMKEKGDIPEGYSVSREKKERFSLILESASTNQTSMYLCASTIQGTAGNTIYFGEGSWLTVV.

Here the CDR3 DNA reads TGCGCCAGCCGCGAGGGGACTAGCGTCCAAGAGACCCAGTACTTC. Its protein is CASREGTSVQETQYF. The V call is TRBV5-1, the J call TRBJ2-5, with 10 bases lining up with TRBD2. The CDR3 runs 15 residues. The V segment lost 7 bases and the J segment 1 base; nucleotides outside the gene matches: 7. Germline CDR1 reads SGHRS; CDR2 reads YFSETQ. The full variable domain, its missing parts supplied by reference TRBV5-1 and TRBJ2-5, is KAGVTQTPRYLIKTRGQQVTLSCSPISGHRSVSWYQQTPGQGLQFLFEYFSETQRNKGNFPGRFSGRQFSNSRSEMNVSTLELGDSALYLCASREGTSVQETQYFGPGTRLLVL.

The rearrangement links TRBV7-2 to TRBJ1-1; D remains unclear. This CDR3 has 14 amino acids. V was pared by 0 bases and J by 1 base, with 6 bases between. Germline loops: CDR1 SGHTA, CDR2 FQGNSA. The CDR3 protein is CASSLATGNTEAFF. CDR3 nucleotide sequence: TGTGCCAGCAGCTTAGCAACGGGGAACACTGAAGCTTTCTTT.

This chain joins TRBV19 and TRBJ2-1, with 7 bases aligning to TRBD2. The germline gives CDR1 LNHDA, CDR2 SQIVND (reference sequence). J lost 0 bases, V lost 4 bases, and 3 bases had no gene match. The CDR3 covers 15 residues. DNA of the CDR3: TGTGCCAGTAGTAGGGAGGGGTTCTCCTACAATGAGCAGTTCTTC. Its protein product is CASSREGFSYNEQFF.

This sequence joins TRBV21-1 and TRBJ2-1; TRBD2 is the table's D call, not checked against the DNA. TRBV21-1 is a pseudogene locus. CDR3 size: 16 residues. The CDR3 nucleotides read TGTGCCAGCAGCAAAGCCCCTACGGAACCGGGGAATGAGCAGTTCTTC. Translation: CASSKAPTEPGNEQFF.

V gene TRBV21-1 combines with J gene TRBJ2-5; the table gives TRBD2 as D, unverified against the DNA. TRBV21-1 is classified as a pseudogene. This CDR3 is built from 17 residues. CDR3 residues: CASSKEATSGRQETQYF. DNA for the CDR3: TGTGCCAGCAGCAAAGAGGCAACTAGCGGGCGACAAGAGACCCAGTACTTC.

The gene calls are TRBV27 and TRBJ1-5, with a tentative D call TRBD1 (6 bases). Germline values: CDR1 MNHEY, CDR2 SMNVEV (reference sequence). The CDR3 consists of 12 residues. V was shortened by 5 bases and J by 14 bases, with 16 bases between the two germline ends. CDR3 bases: TGTGCCAGCAGTACGCAACAGGGCCGCAAGCATTTT. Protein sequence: CASSTQQGRKHF.

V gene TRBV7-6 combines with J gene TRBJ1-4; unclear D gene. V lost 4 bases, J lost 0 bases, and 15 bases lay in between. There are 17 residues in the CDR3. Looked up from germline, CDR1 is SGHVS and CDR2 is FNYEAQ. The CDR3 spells CASSSPGEHATNEKLFF. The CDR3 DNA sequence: TGTGCCAGCAGCTCCCCGGGTGAACATGCAACTAATGAAAAACTGTTTTTT.

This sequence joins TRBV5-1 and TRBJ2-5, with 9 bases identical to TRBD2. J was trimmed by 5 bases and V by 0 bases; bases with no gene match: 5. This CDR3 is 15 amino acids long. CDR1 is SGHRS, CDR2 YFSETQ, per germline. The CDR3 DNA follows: TGCGCCAGCAGCTTGGCGGGACTAGCACACGAGACCCAGTACTTC. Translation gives CASSLAGLAHETQYF.

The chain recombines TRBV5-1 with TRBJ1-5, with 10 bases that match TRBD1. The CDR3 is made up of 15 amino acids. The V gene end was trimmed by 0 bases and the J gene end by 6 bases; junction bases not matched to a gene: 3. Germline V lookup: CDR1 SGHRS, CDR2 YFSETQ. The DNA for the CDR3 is TGCGCCAGCAGCTTGGATGGGACAGGGGTTCAGCCCCAGCATTTT. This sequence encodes CASSLDGTGVQPQHF.

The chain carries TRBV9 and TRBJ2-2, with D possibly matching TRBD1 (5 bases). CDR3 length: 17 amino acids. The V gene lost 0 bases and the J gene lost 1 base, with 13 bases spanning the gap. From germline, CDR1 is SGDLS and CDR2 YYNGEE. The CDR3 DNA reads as TGTGCCAGCAGCGTAGCACCCGTAACAGGGAACACCGGGGAGCTGTTTTTT. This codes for CASSVAPVTGNTGELFF.

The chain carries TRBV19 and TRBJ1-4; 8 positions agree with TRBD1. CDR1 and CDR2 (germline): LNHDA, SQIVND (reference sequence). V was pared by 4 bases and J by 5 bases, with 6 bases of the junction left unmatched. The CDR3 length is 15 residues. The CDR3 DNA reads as TGTGCCAGTAGTACAGGGGGCATCCGGAATGAAAAACTGTTTTTT. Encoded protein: CASSTGGIRNEKLFF. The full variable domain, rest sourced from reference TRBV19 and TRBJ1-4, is DGGITQSPKYLFRKEGQNVTLSCEQNLNHDAMYWYRQDPGQGLRLIYYSQIVNDFQKGDIAEGYSVSREKKESFPLTVTSAQKNPTAFYLCASSTGGIRNEKLFFGSGTQLSVL.

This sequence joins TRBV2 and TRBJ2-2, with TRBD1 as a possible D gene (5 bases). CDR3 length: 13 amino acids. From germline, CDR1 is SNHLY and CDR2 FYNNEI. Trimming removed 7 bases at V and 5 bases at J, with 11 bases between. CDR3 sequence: CASTWGWTGELFF. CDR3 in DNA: TGTGCCAGCACTTGGGGCTGGACCGGGGAGCTGTTTTTT.

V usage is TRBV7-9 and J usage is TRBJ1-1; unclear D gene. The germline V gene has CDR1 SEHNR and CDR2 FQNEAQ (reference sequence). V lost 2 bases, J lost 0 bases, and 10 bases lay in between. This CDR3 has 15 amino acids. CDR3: CASSLWAGMNTEAFF. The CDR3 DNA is TGTGCCAGCAGCTTATGGGCAGGAATGAACACTGAAGCTTTCTTT.

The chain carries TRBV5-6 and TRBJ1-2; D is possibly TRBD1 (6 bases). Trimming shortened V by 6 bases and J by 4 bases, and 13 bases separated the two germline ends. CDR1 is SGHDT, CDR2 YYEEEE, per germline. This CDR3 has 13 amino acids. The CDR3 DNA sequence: TGTGCCAGCACGACAGGTCTTGTCTATGGCTACACCTTC. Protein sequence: CASTTGLVYGYTF.

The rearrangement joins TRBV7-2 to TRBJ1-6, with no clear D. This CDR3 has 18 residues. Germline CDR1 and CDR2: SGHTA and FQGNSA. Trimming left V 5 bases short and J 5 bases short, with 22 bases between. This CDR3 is CASSQLGWGIPNNSPLHF. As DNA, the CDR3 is TGTGCCAGCAGCCAACTAGGTTGGGGAATCCCTAATAATTCACCCCTCCACTTT. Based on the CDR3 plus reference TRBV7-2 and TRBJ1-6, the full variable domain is GAGVSQSPSNKVTEKGKDVELRCDPISGHTALYWYRQSLGQGLEFLIYFQGNSAPDKSGLPSDRFSAERTGGSVSTLTIQRTQQEDSAVYLCASSQLGWGIPNNSPLHFGNGTRLTVT.

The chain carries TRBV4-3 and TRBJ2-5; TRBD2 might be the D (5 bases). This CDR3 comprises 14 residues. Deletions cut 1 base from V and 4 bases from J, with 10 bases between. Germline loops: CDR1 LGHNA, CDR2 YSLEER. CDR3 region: CASSQAGIGETQYF. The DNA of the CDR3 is TGCGCCAGCAGCCAAGCGGGGATCGGAGAGACCCAGTACTTC.

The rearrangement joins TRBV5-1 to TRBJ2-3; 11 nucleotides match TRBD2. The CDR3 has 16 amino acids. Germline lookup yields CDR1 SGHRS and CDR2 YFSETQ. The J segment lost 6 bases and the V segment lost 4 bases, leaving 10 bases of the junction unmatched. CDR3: CASSQASGGRADTQYF. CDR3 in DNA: TGCGCCAGCAGCCAAGCTAGCGGGGGGCGGGCGGATACGCAGTATTTT.

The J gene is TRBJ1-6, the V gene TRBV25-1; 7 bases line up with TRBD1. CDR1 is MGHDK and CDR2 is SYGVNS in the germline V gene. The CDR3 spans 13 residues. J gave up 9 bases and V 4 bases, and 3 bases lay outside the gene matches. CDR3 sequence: CASSGTGSSPLHF. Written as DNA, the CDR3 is TGTGCCAGCAGTGGGACAGGATCTTCACCCCTCCACTTT. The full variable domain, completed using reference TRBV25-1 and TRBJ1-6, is EADIYQTPRYLVIGTGKKITLECSQTMGHDKMYWYQQDPGMELHLIHYSYGVNSTEKGDLSSESTVSRIRTEHFPLTLESARPSHTSQYLCASSGTGSSPLHFGNGTRLTVT.

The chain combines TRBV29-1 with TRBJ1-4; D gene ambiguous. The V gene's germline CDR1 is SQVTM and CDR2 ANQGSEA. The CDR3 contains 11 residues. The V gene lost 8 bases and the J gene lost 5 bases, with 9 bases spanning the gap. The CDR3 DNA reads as TGCAGCTCACTGCTCAATGAAAAACTGTTTTTT. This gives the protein CSSLLNEKLFF.